This TCR beta chain appears in the sequencing data of a study of cytomegalovirus exposure and HLA in healthy donors. Whole-study context: T cells numbering around 190 million yielded around 120 million unique TCR beta sequences in an earlier analysis. Study observations and caveats: Later examination showed HLA-associated TCR beta chains had greater clonal expansion than equally common others.

With 60 Vbeta and 13 Jbeta primers, the PCR was carried out. Profiling relied on immunoSEQ multiplex PCR, and the TCRdb table lists in-frame clones only, not all of them. The sample consists of around 150,000 clones, about 77% of them appearing once. Germline CDR1 and CDR2: SGHTA and FQGTGA. V shed 4 bases and J shed 1 base, with 9 bases lying between them. The CDR3 extends over 14 amino acids. Worth noting for this clone: The antigen is not known.

J is TRBJ2-3 and V is TRBV7-3; a weak D match, TRBD1 (6 bases). The sample comprised PBMCs. The TCR sequence derives from a woman aged 35 to 49 in good health and CMV-seronegative. CDR3 nucleotide sequence: TGTGCCAGCAGCTCAGGGGTCGGCACAGATACGCAGTATTTT. It yields the protein CASSSGVGTDTQYF.